This TCR beta chain is drawn from a study of shared clonotypes between healthy human individuals. Study findings and constraints: Sampling included only blood; tissue repertoires likely differ.

Donors comprised only Caucasian adults living in Nashville, Tennessee. Comment on this clone: Its target is unknown.

At deep level, the assay was performed. Repertoires were generated with immunoSEQ multiplex PCR, while TCRdb's copy carries only in-frame clones and drops some. Among about 480,000 clones, nearly 80% were seen once, and the ten largest hold roughly an eighth. Per germline, CDR1 SGDLS and CDR2 YYNGEE. The CDR3 runs 13 residues. V was shortened by 0 bases and J by 9 bases, with 13 bases between the two germline ends. This receptor was taken from a woman in her 40s in good health. Some clones in this sample may be carry-over from other donors' samples. This sequence joins TRBV9 and TRBJ2-7; weak D call: TRBD1 (5 bases). The sample taken for sequencing was PBMCs. CDR3 DNA sequence: TGTGCCAGCAGCGTAGGTGGGGCCACGGGGCAGTACTTC. Protein: CASSVGGATGQYF.